This entry concerns a single T cell receptor beta chain. Its antigen is still unknown. This sample is part of a study of breast tumors, draining lymph nodes, adjacent tissues. Study-wide points: Tumor TCR diversity was below lymph nodes but above nontumor tissue. Luminal-like breast cancer showed significantly greater tumor-nontumor repertoire similarity than basal-like breast cancer did. The lymph node origin of tumor T cells was framed as consistent with a hypothesis, not demonstrated.

Axillary draining lymph nodes of breast cancer patients supplied the node samples. There are 16 residues in the CDR3. V was pared by 1 base and J by 2 bases, with 8 bases of the junction left unmatched. Germline CDR1 is GTSNPN and CDR2 is SVGIG (reference sequence). TCRdb processed the multiplex PCR reads anew with MiXCR; each CDR3 protein has one entry. This sample carries about 200,000 distinct CDR3 sequences, roughly 31% of them seen once, and the ten largest clones take 4% to 5.5%. The chain joins TRBV30 to TRBJ1-5, with 7 bases matching TRBD1. The sequence was obtained from a female donor with breast cancer. Some clones in this sample may be carry-over from other donors' samples. The sequencing sample was made of axillary lymph node tissue. The CDR3 loop reads CAWSGGAGGGNQPQHF. The CDR3 region has the DNA TGTGCCTGGAGTGGGGGGGCAGGGGGAGGCAATCAGCCCCAGCATTTT.